This TCR beta chain was found in a study of cytomegalovirus exposure and HLA in healthy donors (TCRdb year 2017). At the level of the whole study: According to an earlier analysis of a few hundred of the donors, about 170 million T cells yielded 100 million or so unique TCR beta sequences and about 300 Gb of sequence data. The study was designed to test whether signatures of past pathogen exposure could be identified by cataloging public T cell receptors. Rather than drawing on any new phenotypic data, the later analysis identified candidate immune exposures from TCR beta sequences and the way those sequences occurred across donors. An early release covering approximately 600 HLA-typed donors comprised 300 to 350 gigabases of sequencing data and tens of millions of unique TCR sequences. Of the approximately 400 genotyped donors, approximately 83% fell in the genetic ancestry cluster associated with self-reported Caucasian donors. To predict cytomegalovirus infection status, the study combined high-throughput TCR immunosequencing, statistical association of individual TCRs with disease status, and machine learning. Several DR-DQ haplotypes were handled as single units for association and clustering because linkage in the cohort was strong. To study patterns of TCR occurrence, a later analysis re-analyzed previously published TCR beta repertoires from around 670 donors and added high-resolution HLA genotyping. Typing coverage varied by locus: roughly 629-640 donors for A, B, C, DRB1 and DQB1; under 550 for DQA1; 600 to 610 for DPA1; approximately 470 for DPB1. Class I and class II HLA loci were covered by the typing at four-digit resolution. A later genetic analysis used genome-wide SNP genotypes for about 65% of the roughly 700 donors, treating that subset as a discovery cohort. In addition to the first cohort of roughly 700 subjects, a separate validation cohort of approximately 120 different subjects was used. Using immunosequencing, the study profiled T cell repertoires from 550 to 750 subjects and related those repertoires to cytomegalovirus serostatus. Across 300 to 500 genotyped donors of the cohort, an average of about 240,000 unique TCR beta nucleotide sequences per donor were sequenced, and about a sixth of those sequences were non-productive. In an earlier analysis of 500 to 650 of the donors, high-throughput TCR beta sequencing was used to judge whether each TCR beta V gene segment behaved as functional or pseudogenic. All discovery cohort repertoires had been generated on a single sequencing platform. Donor age, sex, ethnicity and CMV serostatus were collected together with the repertoire data. Findings and caveats that apply to the study as a whole: When HLA alleles, especially DR and DQ, strongly co-occurred, TCR associations were difficult to assign to individual alleles. Because some donors lacked HLA typing at each locus, the association tests relied only on the typed subset. For the cohort, immune exposure information was limited to CMV serostatus. In vitro tests confirmed that three of the cytomegalovirus-associated TCR beta chains recognize cytomegalovirus antigens. The authors suggested that the approach could potentially be generalized to other disease states and immunological phenotypes. A further reported finding was that TCR beta sequences accurately predicted the HLA-A and HLA-B alleles for most subjects in the first cohort. According to a later genetic analysis, donors in an Asian-associated ancestry cluster had fewer N-insertions in productive TCRs than the approximately 630-donor mean. In a later analysis, several top co-occurrence clusters were reported to appear linked to parvovirus B19, influenza, CMV and Epstein-Barr virus. Linkage disequilibrium might explain the correlated functional status among segregating V segments, but an unknown experimental factor could not be ruled out. Across donors, most TCR sequences were observed very rarely, whereas some public TCRs were present in many individuals. A later analysis found that most CMV-associated TCR beta chains appeared HLA-restricted, with HLA associations seemingly driven largely by CMV exposure. The cohort was sequenced for TCR beta chains only, and without alpha or paired-chain data the features that could be detected were limited. Because counts were too low, some 16 rarely observed V segments, including chromosome 9 orphons, were excluded from the earlier analysis of 587 of the donors. At a false discovery rate of 0.05, a later analysis linked some 18,000 TCR beta sequences to specific HLA alleles. The study listed 150 to 200 TCR beta chains as associated with cytomegalovirus. Compared with equally common non-associated chains, HLA-associated TCR beta chains in a later analysis were more clonally expanded and had lower generation probabilities. V-gene and J-gene trimming of TCR beta chains was associated with a missense DCLRE1C variant in a later genetic analysis, and the association was replicated in an independent cohort. A cluster of highly shared sequence variants was judged likely to represent a technical artifact of the sequencing pipeline. In a later analysis, the rate of TCR association differed among HLA loci, with DRB1 alleles having the most associated TCRs and HLA-C alleles having the fewest. Presence/absence analyses assumed roughly uniform sequencing depth across donors, an assumption that may not hold. An earlier analysis of approximately 590 of the donors showed that most TCR beta V segments appeared in productive rearrangements either about 87% or about 30% of the time, which broadly matched IMGT annotations. Some IMGT-functional V segments, including TRBV6-2 and TRBV6-3, could not be told apart with the 87-base-pair reads, so those segments were excluded. The classifier was reported to diagnose cytomegalovirus status with high specificity and sensitivity in both the original cohort and the validation cohort.

Points on this clone: What antigen it recognizes has not been identified. Base-call qualities are not available, and no considerably larger clone is one nucleotide away.

The germline V gene (reference sequence) supplies CDR1 GTSNPN and CDR2 SVGIG. V is trimmed back by 4 bases and J by 7 bases, and the junction contains 9 bases that no gene match accounts for. The CDR3 contains 15 residues, cysteine and phenylalanine counted. Only the CDR3 portion is preserved as DNA: 45 bases, with reading frame beginning at the first base. Libraries came from the immunoSEQ multiplex PCR assay. A mixture of 60 forward primers for TCR Vbeta segments and 13 reverse primers for TCR Jbeta segments was used in the multiplex PCR. A multiplex PCR assay on genomic DNA amplified the CDR3 region of rearranged TCR beta genes. On the Illumina HiSeq System, the amplified TCR beta libraries were sequenced as 87-base-pair reads. Per the source publication's procedure: In a later analysis, tens of millions of unique TCR beta chains were counted across the 666 repertoires, and roughly 11 million of these chains were shared by at least two donors. Raw reads were error-corrected and collapsed into unique sequences by a nearest-neighbor algorithm in which closely related sequences were merged to remove PCR and sequencing errors. To assign V, D and J gene segments, CDR3 sequences were aligned to IMGT reference sequences. For a sequence to be retained, a match of at least six nucleotides to both a V gene segment and a J gene segment was required. A rearrangement counted as productive if the CDR3 had no stop codons and remained in frame with V and J, and every other rearrangement counted as non-productive. Following IMGT convention, CDR3 was defined as the stretch from the second conserved V-encoded cysteine to the conserved J-encoded phenylalanine. Sequences without an unambiguous match to a single V gene segment were excluded from the earlier analysis of several hundred of the donors. In an earlier analysis of several hundred of the donors, V segments were called functional above 56.7% productive rearrangements and were called segregating when the between-donor standard deviation exceeded 5%. To diagnose cytomegalovirus status from the catalog of TCR beta chain sequences, a statistical classification framework was built. V and J gene assignment, in a later analysis, came from comparing TCR nucleotide sequences with IMGT/GENE-DB human TR gene sequences. A later analysis assigned CDR3 sequences and most-parsimonious VDJ recombination scenarios with the TCRdist pipeline. A later analysis defined each TCR beta chain by its CDR3 amino acid sequence plus V-gene family, and excluded reads lacking a unique V-gene family. To address suspected cross-contamination and a sequencing artifact, a later analysis removed around 600 highly shared, low-generation-probability nucleotide sequences. For each public chain, a later analysis derived a clonal expansion index from normalized ranks of inferred template counts within each repertoire. Generation probabilities in a later analysis came from a VDJ recombination model fitted to out-of-frame rearrangements, and those results were checked against IGoR. In a later analysis, hypergeometric tests were used to score TCR-TCR, TCR-HLA and TCR-CMV co-occurrence, with a repertoire-size bias correction applied to TCR pairs. False discovery rates were estimated in a later analysis by permuting HLA or CMV assignments 20 times. A later analysis grouped co-occurring TCRs with DBSCAN, adding TCRdist sequence similarity when clustering within HLA-allele-positive subsets. Repertoires with fewer than 30,000 or more than 120,000 public chains were left out of co-occurrence clustering, as were about 5 repertoires with anomalous nucleotide sharing. The source is immuneACCESS, and TCRdb retained only in-frame sequences with V and J called. Part of the clones is not carried over; for the studies checked, unresolved V genes explain less than half of this, and the remainder is unexplained. V and J calls and clone size are as listed in that table; D and trimming were resolved from the DNA. The sample yields approximately 220,000 clones; around 76% were counted once. The top ten hold 0.6% to 0.7% of the sample.

The cohort consisted of 666 healthy bone marrow donors. All cohort members were sampled while nominally healthy, although unrecorded immune exposures were likely present. The donor tested CMV seronegative and was one of the 352 seronegative cohort members. A peripheral blood sample was provided by each donor, and peripheral blood mononuclear cells were used for TCR beta sequencing. Genomic DNA extraction from the blood cell samples was performed with the Qiagen DNeasy Blood Extraction Kit. The V gene is TRBV30 and the J gene is TRBJ2-1, and TRBD2 aligns with 11 junction nucleotides. The sequenced sample consisted of PBMCs. This sequence originates from a man between 18 and 35 years old in good health and CMV-seronegative. The DNA sequence is as follows: TGTGCCTGGACCGAGGGACTAGCGGTGGGGAATGAGCAGTTCTTC. Translated, this is CAWTEGLAVGNEQFF.